The rows below give T cell receptor beta chains drawn from one sample of a study of chemoradiotherapy in HPV16-positive cancers. The repertoire was sequenced with immunoSEQ multiplex PCR; TCRdb's copy has only in-frame clones and lacks some. The sample yields approximately 52,000 clones, roughly 90% seen once. Sequences were derived from blood, sampled from a patient who underwent chemoradiotherapy. The receptor set was obtained from a human donor with HPV-associated anogenital cancer. The CDR3 runs from the conserved cysteine through the conserved F or W. Fields, in order: J gene, D gene, clone size, V gene, CDR3 DNA, CDR3 protein. D genes are given only for firm matches. The size of a clone is reported for some rows only, either as once, few or many, or as a class for expanded clones.

j_gene: TRBJ2-2; d_gene: TRBD2; abundance: .; v_gene: TRBV9; CDR3nt: TGTGCCAGCAGCGTAACTAGCGGGGACCTGGGTACCGGGGAGCTGTTTTTT; CDR3aa: CASSVTSGDLGTGELFF
j_gene: TRBJ1-1; d_gene: .; abundance: .; v_gene: TRBV5-6; CDR3nt: TGTGCCAGCAGCTTGGGGCGTGGGGTGAACACTGAAGCTTTCTTT; CDR3aa: CASSLGRGVNTEAFF
j_gene: TRBJ1-1; d_gene: .; abundance: .; v_gene: TRBV14; CDR3nt: TGTGCCAGCAGCCAAACGGCGGCGGCTTTCTTT; CDR3aa: CASSQTAAAFF
j_gene: TRBJ2-5; d_gene: TRBD2; abundance: .; v_gene: TRBV29-1; CDR3nt: TGCAGCGCCCGGACTAGCGGAGAGACCCAGTACTTC; CDR3aa: CSARTSGETQYF
j_gene: TRBJ2-2; d_gene: .; abundance: .; v_gene: TRBV9; CDR3nt: TGTGCCAGCAGCGTAGATTACCCCGGGGAGCTGTTTTTT; CDR3aa: CASSVDYPGELFF
j_gene: TRBJ1-2; d_gene: .; abundance: .; v_gene: TRBV6-5; CDR3nt: TGTGCCAGCAGTTACAGGCAGCCCGGCTATGGCTACACCTTC; CDR3aa: CASSYRQPGYGYTF
j_gene: TRBJ2-1; d_gene: .; abundance: once; v_gene: TRBV6-1; CDR3nt: TGTGCCAGCAGTGCTGATAGCGTCTACAATGAGCAGTTCTTC; CDR3aa: CASSADSVYNEQFF
j_gene: TRBJ1-5; d_gene: .; abundance: .; v_gene: TRBV4-3; CDR3nt: TGCGCCAGCAGCCAAGAAGGAATGGGGGGTCAGCCCCAGCATTTT; CDR3aa: CASSQEGMGGQPQHF
j_gene: TRBJ2-1; d_gene: .; abundance: .; v_gene: TRBV6-1; CDR3nt: TGTGCCACCTGGCGGGACGATGAGCAGTTCTTC; CDR3aa: CATWRDDEQFF
j_gene: TRBJ1-6; d_gene: .; abundance: once; v_gene: TRBV11-2; CDR3nt: TGTGCCAGCAGCTTAGAAGCCAGGGGCTCACCCCTCCACTTT; CDR3aa: CASSLEARGSPLHF
j_gene: TRBJ1-1; d_gene: .; abundance: .; v_gene: TRBV7-8; CDR3nt: TGTGCCAGCCTAACGAACAGGGTCGGTAGAGCTTTCTTT; CDR3aa: CASLTNRVGRAFF
j_gene: TRBJ1-1; d_gene: .; abundance: .; v_gene: TRBV6-1; CDR3nt: TGTGCCAGTTTGAAGGGGGGCGGTGGGACTGAAGCTTTCTTT; CDR3aa: CASLKGGGGTEAFF
j_gene: TRBJ1-5; d_gene: .; abundance: .; v_gene: TRBV7-2; CDR3nt: TGTGCCAGCAGCTTACTAGGCGATCAGCCCCAGCATTTT; CDR3aa: CASSLLGDQPQHF
j_gene: TRBJ1-1; d_gene: .; abundance: .; v_gene: TRBV28; CDR3nt: TGTGCCACCTACGAGAACACTGAAGCTTTCTTT; CDR3aa: CATYENTEAFF
j_gene: TRBJ2-5; d_gene: .; abundance: .; v_gene: TRBV11-2; CDR3nt: TGTGCCACAACCCTACAGCAGGGGACCCAGTACTTC; CDR3aa: CATTLQQGTQYF
j_gene: TRBJ2-7; d_gene: .; abundance: .; v_gene: TRBV5-6; CDR3nt: TGTGCCAGCAGCTCCCTTGGGGGTGCCGAGCAGTACTTC; CDR3aa: CASSSLGGAEQYF
j_gene: TRBJ2-3; d_gene: .; abundance: .; v_gene: TRBV7-2; CDR3nt: TGTGCCAGCAGCTTAGACAGAGTCACAGATACGCAGTATTTT; CDR3aa: CASSLDRVTDTQYF
j_gene: TRBJ2-7; d_gene: .; abundance: .; v_gene: TRBV7-8; CDR3nt: TGTGCCAGCAGCTTCAAGGAGGAAGGGTCCTACGAGCAGTACTTC; CDR3aa: CASSFKEEGSYEQYF
j_gene: TRBJ2-5; d_gene: .; abundance: once; v_gene: TRBV6-5; CDR3nt: TGTGCCAGCAGTTACGGGGGGTACCAAGAGACCCAGTACTTC; CDR3aa: CASSYGGYQETQYF
j_gene: TRBJ2-7; d_gene: .; abundance: .; v_gene: TRBV27; CDR3nt: TGTGCCAGCAGTTCGCACCAGGGCTACGAGCAGTACTTC; CDR3aa: CASSSHQGYEQYF
j_gene: TRBJ1-2; d_gene: .; abundance: .; v_gene: TRBV6-5; CDR3nt: TGTGCCAGCAGTTACTCGATGGGGAACTATGGCTACACCTTC; CDR3aa: CASSYSMGNYGYTF
j_gene: TRBJ2-3; d_gene: TRBD2; abundance: .; v_gene: TRBV4-3; CDR3nt: TGCGCCAGCAGCCAAGATGCGGGAGGGGGAGATACGCAGTATTTT; CDR3aa: CASSQDAGGGDTQYF
j_gene: TRBJ2-2; d_gene: TRBD2; abundance: once; v_gene: TRBV5-1; CDR3nt: TGCGCCAGCAGCCGGCTAGCGGGAGTTACCGGGGAGCTGTTTTTT; CDR3aa: CASSRLAGVTGELFF
j_gene: TRBJ2-7; d_gene: TRBD1; abundance: .; v_gene: TRBV19; CDR3nt: TGTGCCAGTAGCCGGGACAGCAACTACGAGCAGTACTTC; CDR3aa: CASSRDSNYEQYF
j_gene: TRBJ2-1; d_gene: TRBD1; abundance: .; v_gene: TRBV19; CDR3nt: TGTGCCAGTGGGGACAGGGGGCAACACAATGAGCAGTTCTTC; CDR3aa: CASGDRGQHNEQFF
j_gene: TRBJ2-7; d_gene: .; abundance: .; v_gene: TRBV5-4; CDR3nt: TGTGCCAGCAGTCTTACGGGGGCCTACGAGCAGTACTTC; CDR3aa: CASSLTGAYEQYF
j_gene: TRBJ1-3; d_gene: .; abundance: .; v_gene: TRBV14; CDR3nt: TGTGCCAGCAGCCAAGTACCGGGCTACTCTGGAAACACCATATATTTT; CDR3aa: CASSQVPGYSGNTIYF
j_gene: TRBJ1-2; d_gene: TRBD1; abundance: once; v_gene: TRBV10-2; CDR3nt: TGCGCCAGCAGTGGAGTTGTGAGGGGGCTAAGCTATGGCTACACCTTC; CDR3aa: CASSGVVRGLSYGYTF